Listed below are T cell receptor beta chains from one sample, sequenced in a study of shared clonotypes between healthy human individuals. Produced via immunoSEQ multiplex PCR; TCRdb's table is partial and in-frame only. The sample includes around 2,000,000 clones, 85% to 95% of them seen just once. The sequenced sample was naive CD8+ T cells from PBMCs. The receptors were gathered from a young man in good health. Some clones in this sample may be carry-over from other donors' samples. Both conserved end residues are part of each CDR3. The D gene is left open where the match is weak. Not every row has a clone size; where given, it reads once, few, many or a size class.

cdr3_nt	cdr3_aa	clone_size	v_call	j_call	cdr3_length	d_call
TGTGCCAGCAGCGTCGGGACTAGCGGGAGTTTCACCCTCTGGGAGCAGTACTTC	CASSVGTSGSFTLWEQYF	once	TRBV27	TRBJ2-7	18	TRBD2
TGCAGCGTTGTACTAGCGTACAATGAGCAGTTCTTC	CSVVLAYNEQFF	-	TRBV29-1	TRBJ2-1	12	TRBD2
TGTGCCAGTAGTATCGTAGCGGGAGGCAGGGCAGATACGCAGTATTTT	CASSIVAGGRADTQYF	-	TRBV19	TRBJ2-3	16	TRBD2
TGTGCCAGTAGTAGGGAGGCAGGGGTCTACTACGAGCAGTACTTC	CASSREAGVYYEQYF	-	TRBV19	TRBJ2-7	15	-
TGTGCCAGCAGCCAAATGGGAGGGGCGAACACCGGGGAGCTGTTTTTT	CASSQMGGANTGELFF	-	TRBV9	TRBJ2-2	16	TRBD2
TGCGCCAGCAGCGAATGGCCTCTCGAAGGCACTGAAGCTTTCTTT	CASSEWPLEGTEAFF	-	TRBV5-1	TRBJ1-1	15	-
TGTGCCAGCAGCACACGAACTAGCGTTCGCTCCTACAATGAGCAGTTCTTC	CASSTRTSVRSYNEQFF	once	TRBV11-2	TRBJ2-1	17	TRBD2
TGTGCCAGCAGCTTAGGCTACAGGGTTCAGGGGAATGAGCAGTTCTTC	CASSLGYRVQGNEQFF	-	TRBV11-2	TRBJ2-1	16	-
TGTGCCAGCAGCCCGGCGAGGGGGACAGGGGGTTCACCCCTCCACTTT	CASSPARGTGGSPLHF	-	TRBV7-9	TRBJ1-6	16	TRBD1
TGTGCCAGCAGTTACCTCCAGGGGGGAGAGACCCAGTACTTC	CASSYLQGGETQYF	-	TRBV6-5	TRBJ2-5	14	-
TGTGCCAGCAGTTGGGGGCTAGGGATCCAAGAGACCCAGTACTTC	CASSWGLGIQETQYF	-	TRBV11-2	TRBJ2-5	15	-
TGTGCCAGCAGCTTTCCGGCGGGCCCCAATGAGCAGTTCTTC	CASSFPAGPNEQFF	-	TRBV7-9	TRBJ2-1	14	-
TGTGCCACCAGCAGAGCTGACAGGGGCAATCAGCCCCAGCATTTT	CATSRADRGNQPQHF	-	TRBV15	TRBJ1-5	15	TRBD1
TGTGCCAGCAGGGGGGGCAATGAGCAGTTCTTC	CASRGGNEQFF	-	TRBV27	TRBJ2-1	11	-
TGCGCCAGCAGCCAACTTCATCTAGAGGAACAGGGTGATACAGATACGCAGTATTTT	CASSQLHLEEQGDTDTQYF	-	TRBV4-1	TRBJ2-3	19	-
TGTGCCAGCAGCCCCCGACAGGGTATGAACACTGAAGCTTTCTTT	CASSPRQGMNTEAFF	few	TRBV9	TRBJ1-1	15	TRBD1
TGTGCCAGCAGCGCATCGAGGAGTAGGGCCTACGAGCAGTACTTC	CASSASRSRAYEQYF	-	TRBV5-5	TRBJ2-7	15	-
TGTGCCAGCTCCCCTGGACTAGCGGGAGTGTCCGGGGAGCTGTTTTTT	CASSPGLAGVSGELFF	-	TRBV7-6	TRBJ2-2	16	TRBD2
TGTGCCTGGAGCGGAGGACATGGAGTCTACTTC	CAWSGGHGVYF	-	TRBV30	TRBJ1-2	11	-
TGCGCCAGCAGCCAAGATAATGTAGGGCTAGGCGAAAAACTGTTTTTT	CASSQDNVGLGEKLFF	-	TRBV4-3	TRBJ1-4	16	-
TGTGCCAGCAGTGAATGGGGCAGCTCTGGGGCCAACGTCCTGACTTTC	CASSEWGSSGANVLTF	-	TRBV25-1	TRBJ2-6	16	-
TGTGCCAGCAGCTTAGCAGGGGATTCGCTCGAGCAGTACTTC	CASSLAGDSLEQYF	-	TRBV7-6	TRBJ2-7	14	-
TGTGCCAGCACCCGCAGGGCTAACACTGAAGCTTTCTTT	CASTRRANTEAFF	-	TRBV6-1	TRBJ1-1	13	-
TGTGCCATCAGTACCCACCCGGGGGGGAGCAGCAATCAGCCCCAGCATTTT	CAISTHPGGSSNQPQHF	-	TRBV10-3	TRBJ1-5	17	-
TGTGCCAGCAGTTCCGGGACTCTCTTGAACACCGGGGAGCTGTTTTTT	CASSSGTLLNTGELFF	-	TRBV28	TRBJ2-2	16	-
TGTGCCAGCAGTGAGGTACTAGCGGGAGGGCCATTTTCAGATACGCAGTATTTT	CASSEVLAGGPFSDTQYF	-	TRBV6-1	TRBJ2-3	18	TRBD2
TGTGCCAGTAGTGAACAGGGGATGTTAAAAAACATTCAGTACTTC	CASSEQGMLKNIQYF	-	TRBV19	TRBJ2-4	15	TRBD1
TGTGCCAGCAGCCACCCCCCGGCAGGGCCTTCCTACGAGCAGTACTTC	CASSHPPAGPSYEQYF	once	TRBV7-9	TRBJ2-7	16	-
TGTGCCAGCAGTTCTCGGGATCTTCCCACAGATACGCAGTATTTT	CASSSRDLPTDTQYF	-	TRBV28	TRBJ2-3	15	-
TGTGCCAGCAGCCCTCTAGCGGGACGCACAGATACGCAGTATTTT	CASSPLAGRTDTQYF	-	TRBV7-3	TRBJ2-3	15	TRBD2
TGCGCCAGCAGCCAGCAGTTCGGCAGGGTGGACACTGAAGCTTTCTTT	CASSQQFGRVDTEAFF	-	TRBV4-1	TRBJ1-1	16	-
TGTGCCAGCAGTTTACGGCATTCGAGCACTGAAGCTTTCTTT	CASSLRHSSTEAFF	once	TRBV27	TRBJ1-1	14	-
TGCGCCAGCAGCGGGGACAGGGCGAGTTACGAGCAGTACTTC	CASSGDRASYEQYF	-	TRBV5-1	TRBJ2-7	14	TRBD1
TGTGCCAGTAGTATGTCATTAACCTACGAGCAGTACTTC	CASSMSLTYEQYF	-	TRBV19	TRBJ2-7	13	-
TGCAGCGTGACGGGGGCCTATGGCTACACCTTC	CSVTGAYGYTF	few	TRBV29-1	TRBJ1-2	11	-